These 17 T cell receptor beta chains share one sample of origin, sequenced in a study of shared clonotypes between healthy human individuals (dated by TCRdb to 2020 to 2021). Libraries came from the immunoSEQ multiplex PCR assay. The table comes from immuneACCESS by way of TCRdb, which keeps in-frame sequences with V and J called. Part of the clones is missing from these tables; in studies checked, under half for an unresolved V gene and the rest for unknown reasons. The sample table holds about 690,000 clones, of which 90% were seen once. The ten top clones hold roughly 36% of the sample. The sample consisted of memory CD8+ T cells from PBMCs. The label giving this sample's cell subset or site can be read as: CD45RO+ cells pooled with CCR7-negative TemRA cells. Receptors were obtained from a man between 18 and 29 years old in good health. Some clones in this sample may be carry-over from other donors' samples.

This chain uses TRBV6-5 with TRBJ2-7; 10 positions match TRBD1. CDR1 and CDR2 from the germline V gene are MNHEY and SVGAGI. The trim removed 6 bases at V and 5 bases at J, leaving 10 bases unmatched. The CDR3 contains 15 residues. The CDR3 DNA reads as TGTGCCAGCAGCTCCGTGGTCGGGACAGGGGACGAGCAGTACTTC. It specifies CASSSVVGTGDEQYF.

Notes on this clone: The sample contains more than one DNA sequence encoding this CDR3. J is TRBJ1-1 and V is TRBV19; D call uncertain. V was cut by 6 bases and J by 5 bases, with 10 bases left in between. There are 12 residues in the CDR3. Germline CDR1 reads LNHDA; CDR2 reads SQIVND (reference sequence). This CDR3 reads CASSLLGTEAFF. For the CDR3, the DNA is TGTGCCAGTAGCCTGCTTGGGACTGAAGCTTTCTTT. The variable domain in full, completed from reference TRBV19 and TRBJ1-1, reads DGGITQSPKYLFRKEGQNVTLSCEQNLNHDAMYWYRQDPGQGLRLIYYSQIVNDFQKGDIAEGYSVSREKKESFPLTVTSAQKNPTAFYLCASSLLGTEAFFGQGTRLTVV.

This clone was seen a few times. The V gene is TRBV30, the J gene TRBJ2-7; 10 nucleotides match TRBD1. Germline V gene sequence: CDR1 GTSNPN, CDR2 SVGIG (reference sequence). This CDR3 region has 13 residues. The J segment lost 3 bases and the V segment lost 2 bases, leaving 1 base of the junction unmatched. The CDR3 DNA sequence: TGTGCCTGGAGTCGGACAGGGGGCTACGAGCAGTACTTC. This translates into CAWSRTGGYEQYF.

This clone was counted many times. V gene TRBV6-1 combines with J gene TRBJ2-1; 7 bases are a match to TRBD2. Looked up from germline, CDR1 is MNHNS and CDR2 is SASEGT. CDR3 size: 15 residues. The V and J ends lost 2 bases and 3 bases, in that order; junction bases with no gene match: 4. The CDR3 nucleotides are TGTGCCAGCAGTGAAAACGCGGGAGACTACAATGAGCAGTTCTTC. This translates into CASSENAGDYNEQFF.

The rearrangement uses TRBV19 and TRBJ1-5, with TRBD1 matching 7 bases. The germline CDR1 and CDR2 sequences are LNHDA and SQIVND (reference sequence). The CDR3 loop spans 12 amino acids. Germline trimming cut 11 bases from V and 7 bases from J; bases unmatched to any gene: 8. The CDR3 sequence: CAGGQVGQPQHF. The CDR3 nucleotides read TGTGCCGGAGGACAGGTCGGACAGCCCCAGCATTTT.

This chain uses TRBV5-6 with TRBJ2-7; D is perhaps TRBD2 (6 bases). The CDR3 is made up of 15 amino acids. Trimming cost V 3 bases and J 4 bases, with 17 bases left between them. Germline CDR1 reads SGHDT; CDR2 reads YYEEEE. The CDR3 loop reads CASSYGDSTPYEQYF. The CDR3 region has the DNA TGTGCCAGCAGCTATGGGGACTCAACCCCTTACGAGCAGTACTTC.

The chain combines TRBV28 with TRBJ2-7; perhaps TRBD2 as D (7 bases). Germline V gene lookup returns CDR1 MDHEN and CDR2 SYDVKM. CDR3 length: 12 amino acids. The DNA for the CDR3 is TGTGGGGTCCGGGGGGCGGTATACGAGCAGTACTTC. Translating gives CGVRGAVYEQYF.

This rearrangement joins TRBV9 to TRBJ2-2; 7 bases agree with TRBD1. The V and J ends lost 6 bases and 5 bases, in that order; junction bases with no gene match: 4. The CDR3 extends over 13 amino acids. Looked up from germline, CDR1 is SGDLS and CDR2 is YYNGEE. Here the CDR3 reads CASTTRGTGELFF. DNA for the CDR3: TGTGCCAGCACCACCAGGGGGACCGGGGAGCTGTTTTTT. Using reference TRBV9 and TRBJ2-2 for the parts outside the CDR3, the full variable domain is DSGVTQTPKHLITATGQRVTLRCSPRSGDLSVYWYQQSLDQGLQFLIQYYNGEERAKGNILERFSAQQFPDLHSELNLSSLELGDSALYFCASTTRGTGELFFGEGSRLTVL.

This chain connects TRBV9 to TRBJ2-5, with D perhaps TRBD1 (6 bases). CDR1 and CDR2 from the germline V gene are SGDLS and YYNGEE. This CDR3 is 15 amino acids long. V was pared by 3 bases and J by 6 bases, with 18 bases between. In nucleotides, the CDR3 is TGTGCCAGCAGCGCGGATACAGGGTTTCTGAAGACCCAGTACTTC. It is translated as CASSADTGFLKTQYF.

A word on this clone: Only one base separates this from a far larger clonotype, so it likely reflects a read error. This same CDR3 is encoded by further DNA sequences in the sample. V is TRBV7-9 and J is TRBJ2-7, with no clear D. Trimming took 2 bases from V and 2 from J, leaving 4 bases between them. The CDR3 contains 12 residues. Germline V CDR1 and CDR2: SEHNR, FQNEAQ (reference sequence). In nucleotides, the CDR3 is TGTGCCAGCAGCTTATTCGCCTACGAGCAGTACTTC. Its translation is CASSLFAYEQYF.

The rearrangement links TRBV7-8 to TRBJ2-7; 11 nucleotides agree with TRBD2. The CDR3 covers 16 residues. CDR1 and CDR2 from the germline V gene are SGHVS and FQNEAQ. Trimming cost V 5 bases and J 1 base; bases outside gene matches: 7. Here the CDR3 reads CASSLPGLAESYEQYF. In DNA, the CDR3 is TGTGCCAGCAGCCTGCCGGGACTAGCGGAATCCTACGAGCAGTACTTC.

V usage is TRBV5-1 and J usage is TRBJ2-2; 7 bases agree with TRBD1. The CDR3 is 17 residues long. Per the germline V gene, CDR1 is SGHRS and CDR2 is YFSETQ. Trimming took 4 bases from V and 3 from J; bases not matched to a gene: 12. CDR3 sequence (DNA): TGCGCCAGCAGCCTAAAAACAGGGGTAGTTTACACCGGGGAGCTGTTTTTT. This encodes CASSLKTGVVYTGELFF.

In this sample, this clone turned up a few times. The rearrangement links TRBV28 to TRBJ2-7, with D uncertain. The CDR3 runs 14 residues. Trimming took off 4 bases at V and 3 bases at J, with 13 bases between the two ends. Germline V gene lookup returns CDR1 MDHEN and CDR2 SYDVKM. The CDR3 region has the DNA TGTGCCAGCAGTTCCGAGAAAATCCTCTACGAGCAGTACTTC. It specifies CASSSEKILYEQYF.

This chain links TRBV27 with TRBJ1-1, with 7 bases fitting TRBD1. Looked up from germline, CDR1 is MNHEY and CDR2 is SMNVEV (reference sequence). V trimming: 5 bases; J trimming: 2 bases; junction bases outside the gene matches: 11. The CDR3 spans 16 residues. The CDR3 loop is CASSPLDRTGNTEAFF. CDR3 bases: TGTGCCAGCAGTCCATTGGATCGGACAGGAAACACTGAAGCTTTCTTT.

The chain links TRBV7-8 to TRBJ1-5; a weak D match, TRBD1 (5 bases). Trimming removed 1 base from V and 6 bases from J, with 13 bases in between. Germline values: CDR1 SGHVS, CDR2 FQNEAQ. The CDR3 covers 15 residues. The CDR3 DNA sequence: TGTGCCAGCAGCTTAGTTACAGGTTCGGTTCAGCCCCAGCATTTT. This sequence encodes CASSLVTGSVQPQHF.

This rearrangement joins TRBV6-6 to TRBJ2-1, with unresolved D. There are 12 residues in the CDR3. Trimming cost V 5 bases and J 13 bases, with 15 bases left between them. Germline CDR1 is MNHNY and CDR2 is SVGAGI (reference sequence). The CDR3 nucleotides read TGTGCCAGCAGTCGCCGGGCCCCCGGCCAGTTCTTC. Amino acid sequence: CASSRRAPGQFF.

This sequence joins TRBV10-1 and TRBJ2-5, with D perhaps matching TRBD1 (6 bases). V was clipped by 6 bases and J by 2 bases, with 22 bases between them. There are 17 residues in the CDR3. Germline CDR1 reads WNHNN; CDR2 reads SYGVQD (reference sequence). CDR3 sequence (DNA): TGCGCCAGCAGCGGTCCTGGTCATAAGACAGGACAAGAGACCCAGTACTTC. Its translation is CASSGPGHKTGQETQYF.